Presented here are 26 T cell receptor beta chains from one specimen sequenced in a study of blood T cell repertoires in COVID-19. Clones were read by immunoSEQ multiplex PCR, and TCRdb kept only the in-frame ones, dropping some. The table has around 440,000 clones, approximately 88% seen once. The sequenced material came from peripheral blood. The receptors were gathered from a woman in her forties or fifties with COVID-19, enrolled during active disease.

The rearrangement joins TRBV9 to TRBJ2-1; D possibly corresponds to TRBD2 (6 bases). Germline V CDR1 and CDR2: SGDLS, YYNGEE. This CDR3 spans 15 amino acids. V was shortened by 3 bases and J by 8 bases, with 18 bases between the two germline ends. The CDR3 spells CASSARGILRDEQFF. The CDR3 bases are TGTGCCAGCAGCGCCCGGGGGATCCTGAGGGATGAGCAGTTCTTC.

For this clone: The same CDR3 is also encoded by other DNA sequences in this sample. V gene TRBV28 combines with J gene TRBJ1-5, with 9 bases lining up with TRBD1. This CDR3 is 14 amino acids long. Germline CDR1 reads MDHEN; CDR2 reads SYDVKM. Trimming removed 3 bases from V and 4 bases from J; junction bases left unmatched: 1. The CDR3 reads CASSLGQGNQPQHF. CDR3 DNA: TGTGCCAGCAGTTTGGGACAGGGAAATCAGCCCCAGCATTTT.

The table lists this clone with a count of one. The V call is TRBV6-8, the J call TRBJ2-7; 8 positions match TRBD1. The CDR3 loop spans 15 amino acids. Trimming at V came to 6 bases and at J to 7 bases, leaving 14 bases not matched to a gene. Germline assignment: CDR1 MNHGY and CDR2 SAAAGT. The CDR3 bases are TGTGCCAGCAGAACCCATTCCAGGGGGCAGAAGGAGCAGTACTTC. Protein: CASRTHSRGQKEQYF.

The chain recombines TRBV2 with TRBJ1-4; a weak D match, TRBD1 (6 bases). Germline V gene sequence: CDR1 SNHLY, CDR2 FYNNEI. The ends were cut back, 10 bases at V and 7 bases at J, with 19 bases in the middle. The CDR3 totals 14 residues. The CDR3 sequence is CATRKQGSSEKLFF. As DNA, the CDR3 is TGTGCCACCCGGAAACAGGGCTCGAGTGAAAAACTGTTTTTT.

The CDR3 DNA sequence: TGTGCCAGCAGTTTAGCTAGCAATAATGAGCAGTTCTTC. It translates to CASSLASNNEQFF. The V and J genes are TRBV27 and TRBJ2-1, with a tentative D call TRBD2 (5 bases). V lost 2 bases to trimming and J lost 7 bases, with 9 bases between them. This CDR3 is 13 amino acids long. Germline loops: CDR1 MNHEY, CDR2 SMNVEV (reference sequence).

V gene TRBV6-5 combines with J gene TRBJ2-7; 9 positions match TRBD1. J lost 7 bases, V lost 0 bases, and 7 bases had no gene match. This CDR3 comprises 15 residues. Per the germline V gene, CDR1 is MNHEY and CDR2 is SVGAGI. The CDR3 spells CASSYSTTGGREQYF. In DNA form, the CDR3 reads TGTGCCAGCAGTTACTCTACGACAGGGGGAAGGGAGCAGTACTTC.

V is TRBV2 and J is TRBJ2-7, with D perhaps TRBD2 (5 bases). The CDR3 is 15 residues long. Germline V gives CDR1 SNHLY, CDR2 FYNNEI. V lost 6 bases, J lost 2 bases, and 17 bases lay in between. CDR3 sequence: CASRDLLFTPYEQYF. The CDR3 DNA reads TGTGCCAGCAGGGACTTATTATTTACACCCTACGAGCAGTACTTC.

This chain connects TRBV2 to TRBJ1-6; D not resolved. The V gene lost 7 bases and the J gene lost 1 base, with 5 bases spanning the gap. This CDR3 is built from 13 residues. Germline CDR1 is SNHLY and CDR2 is FYNNEI. The CDR3 here is CASKESYNSPLHF. Here the CDR3 DNA reads TGTGCCAGCAAAGAGTCCTATAATTCACCCCTCCACTTT.

V gene TRBV5-5 combines with J gene TRBJ1-1; a weak D match, TRBD1 (6 bases). The CDR3 has 13 amino acids. Germline V CDR1 and CDR2: SGHKS, YYEKEE (reference sequence). Trimming took off 4 bases at V and 7 bases at J, with 14 bases between the two ends. The CDR3 nucleotides read TGTGCCAGCAGCCAAAACAGGGAGGGTGAAGCTTTCTTT. This sequence encodes CASSQNREGEAFF.

The rearrangement uses TRBV11-2 and TRBJ1-2; no clear D. The V and J ends lost 6 bases and 4 bases respectively, with 12 bases between them. CDR3 length: 13 amino acids. Germline values: CDR1 SGHAT, CDR2 FQNNGV. The CDR3 DNA follows: TGTGCCAGCAGTCCCGCTGGGCTCTATGGCTACACCTTC. This gives the protein CASSPAGLYGYTF.

In this sample, this clone turned up once. This chain links TRBV6-5 with TRBJ1-6, with 9 nucleotides matching TRBD1. This CDR3 has 14 residues. Trimming at V came to 6 bases and at J to 10 bases, leaving 7 bases not matched to a gene. CDR1 is MNHEY and CDR2 is SVGAGI in the germline V gene. CDR3 loop: CASRMTGGNSPLHF. The CDR3 DNA reads as TGTGCCAGCAGGATGACAGGGGGAAACTCACCCCTCCACTTT.

CDR3 region: CASSVAAEEGVKNIQYF. The CDR3 nucleotides read TGTGCCAGCAGCGTAGCCGCGGAAGAGGGGGTCAAAAACATTCAGTACTTC. The chain recombines TRBV9 with TRBJ2-4; maybe TRBD1 (6 bases). Germline CDR1 is SGDLS and CDR2 is YYNGEE. This CDR3 comprises 17 residues. V was trimmed by 0 bases and J by 3 bases, leaving 16 bases between them.

The rearrangement joins TRBV24-1 to TRBJ2-7, with 7 bases that match TRBD2. The germline V gene has CDR1 KGHDR and CDR2 SFDVKD. The CDR3 totals 14 residues. The junction had 8 bases not matched to a gene; V was cut back by 4 bases and J by 6 bases. In DNA form, the CDR3 reads TGTGCCACCAGTGACTCCTGGGAGGGATCCGAGCAGTACTTC. It yields the protein CATSDSWEGSEQYF.

V and J are TRBV6-5 and TRBJ1-1; a weak D match, TRBD1 (5 bases). Trimming took off 5 bases at V and 10 bases at J, with 11 bases between the two ends. Germline V gene sequence: CDR1 MNHEY, CDR2 SVGAGI. This CDR3 comprises 11 residues. The CDR3 region is CASSRGGVAFF. As DNA, the CDR3 is TGTGCCAGCAGTCGGGGGGGGGTAGCTTTCTTT.

The chain carries TRBV2 and TRBJ2-3; TRBD2 matches 11 bases. The CDR3 consists of 12 residues. Germline V lookup: CDR1 SNHLY, CDR2 FYNNEI. CDR3 amino acids: CVGGTSGGTQYF. The CDR3 DNA reads TGTGTCGGGGGGACTAGCGGAGGTACGCAGTATTTT.

CDR3 nucleotides: TGTGCCAGCAGCTTAGCTCTAGGTCGGGAATGGTCGGGAGGCTCCTACGAGCAGTACTTC. It specifies CASSLALGREWSGGSYEQYF. The V and J genes are TRBV7-2 and TRBJ2-7, with 7 positions matching TRBD2. The V gene's germline CDR1 is SGHTA and CDR2 FQGNSA. V lost 0 bases, J lost 0 bases, and 17 bases stayed unmatched. This CDR3 contains 20 residues.

This chain links TRBV7-3 with TRBJ2-7, with 10 bases lining up with TRBD1. The length of the CDR3 is 13 residues. Germline trimming cut 5 bases from V and 6 bases from J; bases unmatched to any gene: 4. Germline V gives CDR1 SGHTA, CDR2 FQGTGA. Here the CDR3 reads CASSPGQGGEQYF. The CDR3 DNA follows: TGTGCCAGCAGCCCCGGACAGGGGGGCGAGCAGTACTTC. Together with reference TRBV7-3 and TRBJ2-7, the CDR3 gives the full variable domain: GAGVSQTPSNKVTEKGKYVELRCDPISGHTALYWYRQSLGQGPEFLIYFQGTGAADDSGLPNDRFFAVRPEGSVSTLKIQRTERGDSAVYLCASSPGQGGEQYFGPGTRLTVT.

The genes are TRBV15 and TRBJ1-1; D call uncertain. From germline, CDR1 is LNHNV and CDR2 YYDKDF (reference sequence). Trimming removed 0 bases at V and 7 bases at J, with 9 bases between. This CDR3 comprises 13 residues. The CDR3 DNA reads TGTGCCACCAGCAGAGACGCCCGTAGTGAAGCTTTCTTT. This encodes CATSRDARSEAFF.

J is TRBJ2-7 and V is TRBV5-6, with TRBD1 matching over 9 bases. With V trimmed by 4 bases and J by 3 bases, 8 bases remained unmatched. The CDR3 is 15 residues long. The germline V gene has CDR1 SGHDT and CDR2 YYEEEE. The chain's CDR3 is CASSRRTGAIYEQYF. For the CDR3, the DNA is TGTGCCAGCAGCCGACGGACAGGGGCAATCTACGAGCAGTACTTC. Filled out from reference TRBV5-6 and TRBJ2-7, the complete variable domain reads DAGVTQSPTHLIKTRGQQVTLRCSPKSGHDTVSWYQQALGQGPQFIFQYYEEEERQRGNFPDRFSGHQFPNYSSELNVNALLLGDSALYLCASSRRTGAIYEQYFGPGTRLTVT.

The chain has TRBV6-5 and TRBJ1-1, with D possibly TRBD1 on 5 matching bases. The V and J ends lost 5 bases and 7 bases respectively, with 11 bases between them. Germline values: CDR1 MNHEY, CDR2 SVGAGI. This CDR3 has 12 amino acids. The CDR3 sequence is CASSPQGFEAFF. In DNA form, the CDR3 reads TGTGCCAGCAGTCCGCAGGGCTTTGAAGCTTTCTTT.

The chain carries TRBV27 and TRBJ1-1, with D perhaps matching TRBD1 (6 bases). V was clipped by 5 bases and J by 7 bases, with 14 bases between them. CDR1 is MNHEY and CDR2 is SMNVEV in the germline V gene (reference sequence). The CDR3 loop spans 13 amino acids. The DNA for the CDR3 is TGTGCCAGCAGTCCTCAGGAAGGGGGTGAAGCTTTCTTT. Translated: CASSPQEGGEAFF.

This clone was observed once. The V and J genes are TRBV19 and TRBJ1-2, with TRBD1 matching over 7 bases. V dropped 5 bases and J dropped 0; count of bases not matched to a gene: 21. Germline V lookup: CDR1 LNHDA, CDR2 SQIVND (reference sequence). The length of the CDR3 is 20 residues. The CDR3 DNA sequence: TGTGCCAGTAGTTCTACCGGGCCTTCCGGGACAGCGCACGCTAACTATGGCTACACCTTC. The encoded protein is CASSSTGPSGTAHANYGYTF.

The gene calls are TRBV27 and TRBJ2-2; 7 nucleotides agree with TRBD2. This CDR3 is 16 amino acids long. V dropped 4 bases and J dropped 1; count of bases not matched to a gene: 6. The V gene's germline CDR1 is MNHEY and CDR2 SMNVEV (reference sequence). DNA of the CDR3: TGTGCCAGCAGTTCCCGGATAGCGGGGAACACCGGGGAGCTGTTTTTT. It translates to CASSSRIAGNTGELFF.

The chain has TRBV11-2 and TRBJ2-1; the D gene is possibly TRBD2 (6 bases). In germline, CDR1 is SGHAT, CDR2 FQNNGV. CDR3 length: 14 residues. V was pared by 3 bases and J by 5 bases, with 11 bases between. This CDR3 is CASSLAGLDNEQFF. Written as DNA, the CDR3 is TGTGCCAGCAGCTTGGCGGGGCTTGACAATGAGCAGTTCTTC.

The gene calls are TRBV10-2 and TRBJ2-1; 11 bases are a match to TRBD2. Germline V gene data show CDR1 as WSHSY and CDR2 as SAAADI. The length of the CDR3 is 15 residues. Germline trimming cut 6 bases from V and 7 bases from J; bases unmatched to any gene: 8. DNA of the CDR3: TGCGCCAGCAGGATACTAGCGGGGGTTTTAAATGAGCAGTTCTTC. Translated: CASRILAGVLNEQFF.

The J gene is TRBJ1-2, the V gene TRBV27, with D maybe TRBD1 (6 bases). Germline V lookup: CDR1 MNHEY, CDR2 SMNVEV (reference sequence). This CDR3 is built from 14 residues. Trimming took 5 bases from V and 0 from J, leaving 10 bases between them. The CDR3 is CASSPRGPNYGYTF. For the CDR3, the DNA is TGTGCCAGCAGTCCCAGGGGACCTAACTATGGCTACACCTTC.